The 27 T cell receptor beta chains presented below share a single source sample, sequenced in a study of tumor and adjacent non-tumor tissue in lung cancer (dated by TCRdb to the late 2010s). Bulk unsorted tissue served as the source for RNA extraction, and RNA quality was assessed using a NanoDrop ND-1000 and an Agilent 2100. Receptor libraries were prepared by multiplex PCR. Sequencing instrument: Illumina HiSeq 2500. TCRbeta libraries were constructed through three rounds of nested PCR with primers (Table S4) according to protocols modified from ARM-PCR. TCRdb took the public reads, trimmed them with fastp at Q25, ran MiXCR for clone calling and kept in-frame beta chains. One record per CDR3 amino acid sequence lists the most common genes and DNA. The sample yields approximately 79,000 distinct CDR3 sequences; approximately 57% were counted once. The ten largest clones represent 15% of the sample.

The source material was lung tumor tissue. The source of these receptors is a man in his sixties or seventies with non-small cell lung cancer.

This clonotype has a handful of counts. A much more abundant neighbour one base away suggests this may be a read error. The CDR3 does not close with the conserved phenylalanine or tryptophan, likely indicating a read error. CDR3 sequence: CASSDPDGQETQYL. The CDR3 DNA follows: TGTGCCAGCAGTGACCCCGACGGCCAAGAGACCCAGTACCTC. The V and J genes are TRBV6-2 or TRBV6-3 and TRBJ2-5; no clear D gene. Germline V gene sequence: CDR1 MNHEY, CDR2 SVGEGT. The ends were cut back, 5 bases at V and 1 base at J, with 11 bases in the middle. This CDR3 spans 14 amino acids.

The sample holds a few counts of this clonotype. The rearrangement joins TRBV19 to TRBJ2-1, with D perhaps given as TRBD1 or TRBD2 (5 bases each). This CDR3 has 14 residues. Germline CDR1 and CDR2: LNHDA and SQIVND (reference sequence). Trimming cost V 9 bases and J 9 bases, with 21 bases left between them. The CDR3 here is CASVGALARGEQFF. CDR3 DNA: TGTGCCAGCGTCGGGGCTCTAGCTCGCGGTGAGCAGTTCTTC.

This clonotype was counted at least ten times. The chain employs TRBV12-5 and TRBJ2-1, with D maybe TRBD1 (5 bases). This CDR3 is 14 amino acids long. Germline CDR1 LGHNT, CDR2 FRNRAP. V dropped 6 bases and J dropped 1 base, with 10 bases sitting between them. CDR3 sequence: CASGAGFSYNEQFF. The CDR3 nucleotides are TGTGCTAGTGGGGCAGGGTTTTCCTACAATGAGCAGTTCTTC.

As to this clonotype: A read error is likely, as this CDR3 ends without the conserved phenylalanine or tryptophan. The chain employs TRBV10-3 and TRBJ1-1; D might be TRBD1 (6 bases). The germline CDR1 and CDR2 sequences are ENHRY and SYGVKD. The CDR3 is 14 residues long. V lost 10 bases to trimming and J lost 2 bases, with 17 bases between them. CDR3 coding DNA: TGTGCCACAAGTAGAGGGGGAGGAAACACTGAAGCTTTCCTT. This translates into CATSRGGGNTEAFL.

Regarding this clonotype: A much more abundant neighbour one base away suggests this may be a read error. CDR3 in DNA: TGTGCCAGCAGGCACACCCGCGCCAAACGATCGGATACGCGGTATTTT. Protein product: CASRHTRAKRSDTRYF. The rearrangement joins TRBV6-5 to TRBJ2-3; D not certain. The CDR3 contains 16 residues. Germline V gene sequence: CDR1 MNHEY, CDR2 SVGAGI.

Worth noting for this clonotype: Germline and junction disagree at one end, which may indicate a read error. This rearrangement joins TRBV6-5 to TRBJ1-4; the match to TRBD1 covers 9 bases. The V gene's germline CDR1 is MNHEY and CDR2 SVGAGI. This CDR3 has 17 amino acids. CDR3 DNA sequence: TGTGCCGCCTTACCGGAACAGGGGGCGTTCGGCAATGAAAGACTGTTTTTT. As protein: CAALPEQGAFGNERLFF.

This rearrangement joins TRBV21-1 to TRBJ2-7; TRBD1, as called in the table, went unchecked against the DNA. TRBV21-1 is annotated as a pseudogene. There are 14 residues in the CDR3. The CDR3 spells CASSLGTGDHEQYF. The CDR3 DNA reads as TGTGCCAGCAGCCTCGGGACAGGGGACCACGAGCAGTACTTC.

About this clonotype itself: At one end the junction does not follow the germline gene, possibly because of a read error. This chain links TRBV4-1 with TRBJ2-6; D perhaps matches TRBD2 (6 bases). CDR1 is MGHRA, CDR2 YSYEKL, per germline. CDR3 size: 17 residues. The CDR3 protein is CASTQERATSGANLLTF. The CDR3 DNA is TGCGCCAGCACCCAAGAGCGGGCGACCTCTGGGGCCAACCTCCTGACTTTC.

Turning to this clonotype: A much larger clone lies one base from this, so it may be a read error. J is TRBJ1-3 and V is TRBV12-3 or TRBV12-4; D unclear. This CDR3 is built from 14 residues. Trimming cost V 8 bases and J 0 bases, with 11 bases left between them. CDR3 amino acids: CASEGWLSGNTIYF. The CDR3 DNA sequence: TGTGCCAGCGAGGGATGGCTCTCTGGAAACACCATATATTTT.

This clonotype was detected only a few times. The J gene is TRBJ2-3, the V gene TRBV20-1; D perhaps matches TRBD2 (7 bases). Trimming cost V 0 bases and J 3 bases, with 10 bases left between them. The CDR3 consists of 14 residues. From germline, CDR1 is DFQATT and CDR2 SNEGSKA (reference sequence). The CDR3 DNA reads TGCAGTGCTAGAGAACAGGGAGGGACAGATACGCAGTATTTT. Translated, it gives CSAREQGGTDTQYF.

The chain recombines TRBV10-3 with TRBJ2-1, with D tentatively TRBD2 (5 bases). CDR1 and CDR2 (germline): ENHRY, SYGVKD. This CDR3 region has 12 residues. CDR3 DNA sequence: TGTGTCCGTCGCGGGCCCAACAATGAGCAGTTCTTC. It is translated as CVRRGPNNEQFF.

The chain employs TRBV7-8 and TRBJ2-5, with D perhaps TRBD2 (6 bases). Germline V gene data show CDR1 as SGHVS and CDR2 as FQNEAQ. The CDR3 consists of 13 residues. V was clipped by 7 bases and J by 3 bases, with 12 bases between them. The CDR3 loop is CASTYRTKETQYF. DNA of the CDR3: TGTGCCAGCACGTACCGGACTAAAGAGACCCAGTACTTC.

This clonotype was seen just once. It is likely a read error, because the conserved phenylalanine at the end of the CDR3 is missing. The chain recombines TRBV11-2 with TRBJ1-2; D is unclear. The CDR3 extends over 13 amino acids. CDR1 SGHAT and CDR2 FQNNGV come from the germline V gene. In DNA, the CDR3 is TGTGCCTGCAGCCCTCGGGTGGGGTCCGGCTACACCTTA. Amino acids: CACSPRVGSGYTL.

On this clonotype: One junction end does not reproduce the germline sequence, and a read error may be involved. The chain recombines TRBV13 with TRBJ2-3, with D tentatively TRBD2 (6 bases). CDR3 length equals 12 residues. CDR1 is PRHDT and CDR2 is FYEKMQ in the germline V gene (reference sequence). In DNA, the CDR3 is TGTGCCAGCAGCTTAGGCGGGGGTACGCAGTACTTT. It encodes CASSLGGGTQYF.

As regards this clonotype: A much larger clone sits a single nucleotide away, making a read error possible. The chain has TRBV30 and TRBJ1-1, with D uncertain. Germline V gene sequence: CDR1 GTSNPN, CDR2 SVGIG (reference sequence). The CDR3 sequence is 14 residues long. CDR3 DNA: TGTACCTGGAGGGTCGGAAGGGAGAACACTGAAGCTTTCTTT. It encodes CTWRVGRENTEAFF.

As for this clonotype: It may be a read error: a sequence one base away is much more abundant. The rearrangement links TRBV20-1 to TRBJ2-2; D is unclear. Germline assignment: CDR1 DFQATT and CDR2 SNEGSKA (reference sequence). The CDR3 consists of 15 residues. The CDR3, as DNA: TGCAGTGCTAGCAAACGGCCGGGCAGTACCGTGGAGCTGTTTTTT. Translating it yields CSASKRPGSTVELFF.

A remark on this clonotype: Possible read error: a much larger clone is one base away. The CDR3 protein is CAGSYSQDYGYTF. Written as DNA, the CDR3 is TGTGCCGGCAGTTACTCGCAGGACTATGGCTACACCTTC. This chain links TRBV6-6 with TRBJ1-2; D ambiguous. The germline V gene encodes CDR1 MNHNY and CDR2 SVGAGI (reference sequence). CDR3 length equals 13 residues.

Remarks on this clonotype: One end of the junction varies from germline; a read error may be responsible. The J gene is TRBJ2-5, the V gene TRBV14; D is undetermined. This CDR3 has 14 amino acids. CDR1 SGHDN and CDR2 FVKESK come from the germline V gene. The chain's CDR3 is CATSYLGVQETQYF. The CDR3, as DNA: TGTGCCACCAGCTACCTAGGAGTGCAAGAGACCCAGTATTTC.

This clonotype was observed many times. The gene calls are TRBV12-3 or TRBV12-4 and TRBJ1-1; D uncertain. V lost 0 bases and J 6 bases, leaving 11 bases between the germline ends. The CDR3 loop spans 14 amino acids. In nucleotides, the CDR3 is TGTGCCAGCAGTTTAGCGGTGGAACTTGCTGAAGCTTTCTTT. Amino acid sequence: CASSLAVELAEAFF.

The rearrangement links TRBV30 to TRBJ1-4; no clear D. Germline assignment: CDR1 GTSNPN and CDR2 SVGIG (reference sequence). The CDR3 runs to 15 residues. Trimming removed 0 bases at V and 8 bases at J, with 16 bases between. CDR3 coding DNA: TGTGCCTGGAGTGTTTCCGGGCTTAAGGGAGAAAAACTGTTTTTT. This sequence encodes CAWSVSGLKGEKLFF.

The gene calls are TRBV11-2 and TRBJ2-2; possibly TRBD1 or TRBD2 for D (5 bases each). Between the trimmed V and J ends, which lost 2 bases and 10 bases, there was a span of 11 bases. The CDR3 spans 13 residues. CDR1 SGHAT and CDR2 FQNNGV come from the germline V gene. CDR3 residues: CASSLQGPEELFF. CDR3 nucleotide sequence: TGTGCCAGCAGCTTACAGGGACCAGAGGAGCTGTTTTTT.

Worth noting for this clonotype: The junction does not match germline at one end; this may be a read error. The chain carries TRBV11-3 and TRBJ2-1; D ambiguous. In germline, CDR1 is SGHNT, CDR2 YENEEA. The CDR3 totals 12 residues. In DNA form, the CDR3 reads TGTGTCAGCAGCTCGACTGAGAATGAGCAGTTCTTC. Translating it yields CVSSSTENEQFF.

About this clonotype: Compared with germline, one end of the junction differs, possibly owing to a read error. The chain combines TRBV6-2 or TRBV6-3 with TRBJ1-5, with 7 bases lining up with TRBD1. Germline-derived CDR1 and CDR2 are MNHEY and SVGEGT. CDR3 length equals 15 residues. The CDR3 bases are TGTGCCAGCAACCACGGTCAGGGTCTGGGACAGCCCCAGCACTTT. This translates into CASNHGQGLGQPQHF.

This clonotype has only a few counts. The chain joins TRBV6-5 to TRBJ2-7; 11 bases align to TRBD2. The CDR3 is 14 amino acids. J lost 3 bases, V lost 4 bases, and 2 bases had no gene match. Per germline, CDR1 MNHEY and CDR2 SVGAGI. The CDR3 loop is CASSLAGGLYEQYF. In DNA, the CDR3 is TGTGCCAGCAGTTTAGCGGGAGGGCTCTACGAGCAGTACTTC.

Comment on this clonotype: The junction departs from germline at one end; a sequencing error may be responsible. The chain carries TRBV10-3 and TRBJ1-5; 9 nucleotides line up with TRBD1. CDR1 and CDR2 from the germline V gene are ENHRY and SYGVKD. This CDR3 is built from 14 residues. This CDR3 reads CAISVTGGDQPRYF. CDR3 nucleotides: TGTGCCATCAGCGTAACAGGGGGCGATCAGCCCCGGTATTTT.

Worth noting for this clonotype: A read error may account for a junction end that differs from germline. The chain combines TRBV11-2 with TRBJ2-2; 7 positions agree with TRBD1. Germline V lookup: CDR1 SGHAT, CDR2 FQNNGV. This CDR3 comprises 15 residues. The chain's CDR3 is CAISLGRGRTGSLFF. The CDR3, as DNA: TGTGCCATCAGCTTAGGCAGGGGGAGAACCGGTTCGCTGTTTTTT.

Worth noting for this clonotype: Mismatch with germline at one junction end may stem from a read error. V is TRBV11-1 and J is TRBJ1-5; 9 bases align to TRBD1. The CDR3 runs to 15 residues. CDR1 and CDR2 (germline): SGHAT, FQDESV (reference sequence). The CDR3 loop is CASSPGTGRDQPHHF. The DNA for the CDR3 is TGTGCCAGCAGCCCCGGGACAGGGAGAGATCAGCCCCACCACTTT.